Listed here is a single T cell receptor beta chain. The sample is drawn from a study of pediatric ulcerative colitis. This table comes from immunoSEQ multiplex PCR, and its TCRdb copy is limited to in-frame clones, with some not included. The table shows roughly 64,000 clones, with roughly nine tenths occurring only once. Before the diagnostic colonoscopy, ulcerative colitis patients were free of immunosuppressive medication. The V gene's germline CDR1 is SGHNT and CDR2 YENEEA. The CDR3 sequence is 14 residues long. The J segment lost 5 bases and the V segment lost 2 bases, leaving 4 bases of the junction unmatched.

The sequenced sample consisted of blood. The source of this sequence is a boy younger than 18 with severe ulcerative colitis. V is TRBV11-3 and J is TRBJ2-7; 9 bases fit TRBD1. Here the CDR3 DNA reads TGTGCCAGCAGCTTACGGGGACAGGGAGACGAGCAGTACTTC. Translating gives CASSLRGQGDEQYF.